This T cell receptor beta chain was sequenced for a study of T cell repertoires in cytomegalovirus infection. Points from the study as a whole: Carriers of CMV and the relevant HLA type were discriminated by public TCR beta frequency.

This clonotype appeared many times. Its antigen is currently unknown. CDR1 and CDR2 (germline): MDHEN, SYDVKM. There are 15 residues in the CDR3. The ends were cut back, 5 bases at V and 5 bases at J, with 15 bases in the middle. Each CDR3 protein gets one entry after TCRdb re-called the reads with MiXCR. Seen here are approximately 500,000 distinct CDR3 sequences, approximately 10% observed once, and the top ten hold 9.5% to 13%. Sequencing was performed on PBMCs. The chain couples TRBV28 to TRBJ2-2, with D tentatively TRBD1 or TRBD2 (6 bases each). The TCR was taken from a human donor in good health (CMV status not recorded). Some clones in this sample may be carry-over from other donors' samples. CDR3 bases: TGTGCCAGCAGTCTCCTCAGGGGAGGAACCGGGGAGCTGTTTTTT. It codes for CASSLLRGGTGELFF.